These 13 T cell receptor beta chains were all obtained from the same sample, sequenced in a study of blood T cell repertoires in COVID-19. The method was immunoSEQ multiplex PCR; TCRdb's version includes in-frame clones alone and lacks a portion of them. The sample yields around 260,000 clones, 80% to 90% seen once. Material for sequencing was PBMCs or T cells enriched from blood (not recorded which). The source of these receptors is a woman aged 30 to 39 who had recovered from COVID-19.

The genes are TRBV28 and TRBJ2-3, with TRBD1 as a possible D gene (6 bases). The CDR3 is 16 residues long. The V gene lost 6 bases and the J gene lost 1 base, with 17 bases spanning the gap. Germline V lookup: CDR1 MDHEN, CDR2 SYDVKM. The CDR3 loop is CASRTTGIPGTDTQYF. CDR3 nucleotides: TGTGCCAGCAGGACCACAGGGATCCCGGGCACAGATACGCAGTATTTT.

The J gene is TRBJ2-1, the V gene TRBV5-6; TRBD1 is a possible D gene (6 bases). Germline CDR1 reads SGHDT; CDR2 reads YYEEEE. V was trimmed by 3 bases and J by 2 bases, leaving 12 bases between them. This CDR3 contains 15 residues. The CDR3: CASSSSGAAYNEQFF. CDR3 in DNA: TGTGCCAGCAGCTCCTCAGGGGCGGCCTACAATGAGCAGTTCTTC.

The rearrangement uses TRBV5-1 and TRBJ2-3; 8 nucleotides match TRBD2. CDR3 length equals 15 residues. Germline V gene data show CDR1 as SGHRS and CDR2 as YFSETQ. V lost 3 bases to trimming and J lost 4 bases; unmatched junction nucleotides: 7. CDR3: CASSSLQRGPDTQYF. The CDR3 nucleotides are TGCGCCAGCAGCTCCCTCCAGCGGGGGCCAGATACGCAGTATTTT.

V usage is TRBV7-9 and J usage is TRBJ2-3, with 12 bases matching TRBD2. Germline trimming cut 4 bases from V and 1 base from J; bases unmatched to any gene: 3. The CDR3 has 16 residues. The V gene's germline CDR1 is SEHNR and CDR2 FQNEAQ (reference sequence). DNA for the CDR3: TGTGCCAGCAGCTCAACTAGCGGGGGGCGCACAGATACGCAGTATTTT. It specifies CASSSTSGGRTDTQYF.

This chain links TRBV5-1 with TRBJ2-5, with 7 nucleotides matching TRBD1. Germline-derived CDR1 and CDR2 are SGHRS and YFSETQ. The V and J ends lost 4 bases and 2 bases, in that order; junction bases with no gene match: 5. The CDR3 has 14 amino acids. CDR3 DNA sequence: TGCGCCAGCAGCCTTAAGACAGGGCAAGAGACCCAGTACTTC. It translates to CASSLKTGQETQYF.

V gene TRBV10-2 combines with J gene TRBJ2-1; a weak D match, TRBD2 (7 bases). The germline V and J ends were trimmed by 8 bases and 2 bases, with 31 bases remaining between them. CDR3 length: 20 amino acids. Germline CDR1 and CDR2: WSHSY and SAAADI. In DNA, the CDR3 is TGCGCCAGCCGCCGCCCAGTGGGGGGGCGAGGGGGAGAGGCCTACAATGAGCAGTTCTTC. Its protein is CASRRPVGGRGGEAYNEQFF.

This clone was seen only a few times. CDR3 in amino acids: CASSQQGRVEQYF. The DNA for the CDR3 is TGTGCCAGCAGCCAACAGGGGCGAGTCGAGCAGTACTTC. The rearrangement joins TRBV27 to TRBJ2-7, with 7 bases fitting TRBD1. The CDR3 length is 13 residues. The J segment lost 6 bases and the V segment lost 6 bases, leaving 8 bases of the junction unmatched. Germline V CDR1 and CDR2: MNHEY, SMNVEV (reference sequence).

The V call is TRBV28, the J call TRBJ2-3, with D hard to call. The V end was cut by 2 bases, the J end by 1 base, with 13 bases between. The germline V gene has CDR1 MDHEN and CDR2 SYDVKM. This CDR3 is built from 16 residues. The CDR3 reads CASSLNPSGGTDTQYF. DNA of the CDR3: TGTGCCAGCAGTTTAAACCCCTCCGGTGGCACAGATACGCAGTATTTT.

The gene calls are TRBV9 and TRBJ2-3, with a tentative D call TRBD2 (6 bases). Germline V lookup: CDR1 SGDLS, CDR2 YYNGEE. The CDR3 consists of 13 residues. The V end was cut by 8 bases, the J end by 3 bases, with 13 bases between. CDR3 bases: TGTGCCAGTACTGTCGGGGGAACAGATACGCAGTATTTT. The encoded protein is CASTVGGTDTQYF.

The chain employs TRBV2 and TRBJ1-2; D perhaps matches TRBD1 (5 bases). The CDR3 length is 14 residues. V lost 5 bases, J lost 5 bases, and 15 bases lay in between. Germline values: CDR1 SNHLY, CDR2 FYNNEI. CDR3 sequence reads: CASSMGGQRYGYTF. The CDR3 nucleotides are TGTGCCAGCAGTATGGGGGGTCAACGGTATGGCTACACCTTC.

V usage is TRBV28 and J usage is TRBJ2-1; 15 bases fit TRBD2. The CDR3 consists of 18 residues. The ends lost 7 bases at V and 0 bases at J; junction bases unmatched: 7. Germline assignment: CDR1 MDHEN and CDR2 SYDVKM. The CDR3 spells CASTPGLAGGSSYNEQFF. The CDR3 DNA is TGTGCCAGCACCCCGGGACTAGCGGGAGGCAGCTCCTACAATGAGCAGTTCTTC.

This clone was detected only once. The CDR3 reads CASSAPGANSYNEQFF. The CDR3 region has the DNA TGTGCCAGCAGCGCCCCAGGGGCGAACTCCTACAATGAGCAGTTCTTC. The chain carries TRBV7-6 and TRBJ2-1; a possible D gene is TRBD1 (6 bases). V dropped 5 bases and J dropped 0 bases, with 14 bases sitting between them. Looked up from germline, CDR1 is SGHVS and CDR2 is FNYEAQ. This CDR3 comprises 16 residues.

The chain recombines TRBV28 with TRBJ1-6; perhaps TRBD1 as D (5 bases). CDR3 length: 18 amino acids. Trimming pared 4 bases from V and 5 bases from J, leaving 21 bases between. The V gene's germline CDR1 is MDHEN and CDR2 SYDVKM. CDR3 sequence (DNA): TGTGCCAGCAGTTACCCGACAGATCTGGGGATACATAATTCACCCCTCCACTTT. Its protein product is CASSYPTDLGIHNSPLHF.